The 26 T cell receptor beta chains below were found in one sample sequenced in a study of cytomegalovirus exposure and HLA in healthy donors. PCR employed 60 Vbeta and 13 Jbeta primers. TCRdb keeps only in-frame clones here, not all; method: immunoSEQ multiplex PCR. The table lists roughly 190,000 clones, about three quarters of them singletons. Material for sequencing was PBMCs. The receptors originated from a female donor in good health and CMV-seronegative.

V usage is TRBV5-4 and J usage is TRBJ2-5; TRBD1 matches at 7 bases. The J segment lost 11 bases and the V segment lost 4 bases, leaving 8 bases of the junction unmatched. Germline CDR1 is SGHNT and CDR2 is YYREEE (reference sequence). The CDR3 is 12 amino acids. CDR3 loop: CASSKQQGHQYF. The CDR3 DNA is TGTGCCAGCAGCAAACAACAGGGGCATCAGTACTTC. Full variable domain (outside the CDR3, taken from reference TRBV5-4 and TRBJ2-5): ETGVTQSPTHLIKTRGQQVTLRCSSQSGHNTVSWYQQALGQGPQFIFQYYREEENGRGNFPPRFSGLQFPNYSSELNVNALELDDSALYLCASSKQQGHQYFGPGTRLLVL.

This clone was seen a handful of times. The CDR3 DNA follows: TGTGCCAGCAGTACCTCGGACAGGGGGGAAGAGACCCAGTACTTC. Encoded protein: CASSTSDRGEETQYF. The rearrangement links TRBV2 to TRBJ2-5; 10 positions match TRBD1. The CDR3 sequence is 15 residues long. Trimming took 5 bases from V and 3 from J; bases not matched to a gene: 6. Germline V gene data show CDR1 as SNHLY and CDR2 as FYNNEI.

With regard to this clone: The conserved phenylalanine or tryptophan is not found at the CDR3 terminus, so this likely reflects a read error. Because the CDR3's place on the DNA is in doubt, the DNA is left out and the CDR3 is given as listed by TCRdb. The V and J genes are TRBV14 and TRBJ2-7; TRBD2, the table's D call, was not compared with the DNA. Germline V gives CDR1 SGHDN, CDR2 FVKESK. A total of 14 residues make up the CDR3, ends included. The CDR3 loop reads CASSQEDAGRPLVP.

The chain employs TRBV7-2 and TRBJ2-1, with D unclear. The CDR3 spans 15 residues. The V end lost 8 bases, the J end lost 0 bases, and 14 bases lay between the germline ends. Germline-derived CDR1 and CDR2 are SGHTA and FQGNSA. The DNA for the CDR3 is TGTGCCAGCGCCCTCCCGCGGAGCTCCTACAATGAGCAGTTCTTC. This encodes CASALPRSSYNEQFF.

The CDR3 DNA reads as TGTGCCAGCAGCTTAAGTAGGGGGGGCTACACCTTC. It is translated as CASSLSRGGYTF. V is TRBV7-8 and J is TRBJ1-2; possibly TRBD1 for D (6 bases). CDR3 length: 12 amino acids. Looked up from germline, CDR1 is SGHVS and CDR2 is FQNEAQ. V lost 2 bases and J lost 8, with 9 bases in between.

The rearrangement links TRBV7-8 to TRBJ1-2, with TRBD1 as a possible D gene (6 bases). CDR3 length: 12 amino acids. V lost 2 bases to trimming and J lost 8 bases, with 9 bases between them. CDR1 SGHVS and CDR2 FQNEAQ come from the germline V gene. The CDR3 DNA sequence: TGTGCCAGCAGCTTATACAGGGCGGGCTACACCTTC. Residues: CASSLYRAGYTF.

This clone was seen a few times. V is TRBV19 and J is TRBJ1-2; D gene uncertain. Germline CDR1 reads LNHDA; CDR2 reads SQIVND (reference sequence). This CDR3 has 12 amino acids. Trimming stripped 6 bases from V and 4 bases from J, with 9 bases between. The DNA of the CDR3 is TGTGCCAGTAGCTCCATGGCCTATGGCTACACCTTC. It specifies CASSSMAYGYTF.

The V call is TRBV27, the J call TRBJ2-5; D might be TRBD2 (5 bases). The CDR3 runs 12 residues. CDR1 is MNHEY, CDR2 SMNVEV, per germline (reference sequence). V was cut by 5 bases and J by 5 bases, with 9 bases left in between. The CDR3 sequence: CASSLRDETQYF. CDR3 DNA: TGTGCCAGCAGTCTCCGGGATGAGACCCAGTACTTC.

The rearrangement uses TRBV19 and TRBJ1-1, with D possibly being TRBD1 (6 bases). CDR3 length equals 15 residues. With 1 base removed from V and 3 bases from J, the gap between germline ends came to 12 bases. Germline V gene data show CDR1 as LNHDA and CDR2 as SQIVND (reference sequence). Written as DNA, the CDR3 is TGTGCCAGTAGTATAGTAGCAGGGGTGGACACTGAAGCTTTCTTT. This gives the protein CASSIVAGVDTEAFF.

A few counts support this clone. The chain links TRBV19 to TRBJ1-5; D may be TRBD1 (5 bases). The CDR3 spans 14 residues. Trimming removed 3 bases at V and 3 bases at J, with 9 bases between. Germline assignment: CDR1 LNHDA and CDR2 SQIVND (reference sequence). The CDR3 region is CASSMRGYNQPQHF. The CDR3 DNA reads TGTGCCAGTAGTATGCGGGGCTACAATCAGCCCCAGCATTTT.

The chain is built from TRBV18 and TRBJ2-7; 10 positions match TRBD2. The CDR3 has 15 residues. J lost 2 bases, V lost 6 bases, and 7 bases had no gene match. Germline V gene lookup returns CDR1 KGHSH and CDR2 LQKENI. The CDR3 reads CASSQGLAETYEQYF. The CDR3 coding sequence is TGTGCCAGCTCCCAAGGACTAGCGGAGACCTACGAGCAGTACTTC.

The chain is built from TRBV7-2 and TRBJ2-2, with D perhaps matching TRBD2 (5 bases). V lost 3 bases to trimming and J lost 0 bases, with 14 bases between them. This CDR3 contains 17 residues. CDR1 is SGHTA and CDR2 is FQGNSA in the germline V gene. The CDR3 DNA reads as TGTGCCAGCAGCTTTCCTGGCGGGCAAACGAACACCGGGGAGCTGTTTTTT. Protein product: CASSFPGGQTNTGELFF.

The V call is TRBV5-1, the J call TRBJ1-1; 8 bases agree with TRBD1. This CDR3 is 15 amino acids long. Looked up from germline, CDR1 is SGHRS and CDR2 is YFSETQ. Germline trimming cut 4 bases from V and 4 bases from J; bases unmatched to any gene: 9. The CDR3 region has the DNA TGCGCCAGCAGCCGATCCACGACAGGGGCCACTGAAGCTTTCTTT. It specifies CASSRSTTGATEAFF.

CDR3 region: CASSPLHSGQGMNHEQYF. The DNA for the CDR3 is TGTGCCAGCTCACCACTCCATTCGGGACAGGGAATGAACCACGAGCAGTACTTC. The V gene is TRBV18, the J gene TRBJ2-7, with 9 nucleotides matching TRBD1. Trimming at V came to 1 base and at J to 5 bases, leaving 15 bases not matched to a gene. The CDR3 length is 18 residues. The germline V gene encodes CDR1 KGHSH and CDR2 LQKENI.

The CDR3 DNA is TGCGCCAGCAGCTTGCAAACAGAATCCGGCTACACCTTC. Translated: CASSLQTESGYTF. J is TRBJ1-2 and V is TRBV5-1; no definite D call. V was trimmed by 1 base and J by 8 bases, leaving 12 bases between them. CDR3 length: 13 residues. The germline V gene encodes CDR1 SGHRS and CDR2 YFSETQ.

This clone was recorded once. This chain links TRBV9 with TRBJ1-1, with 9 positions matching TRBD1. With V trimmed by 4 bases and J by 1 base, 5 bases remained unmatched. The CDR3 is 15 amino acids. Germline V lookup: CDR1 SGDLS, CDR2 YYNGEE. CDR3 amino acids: CASSPRTGENTEAFF. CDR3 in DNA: TGTGCCAGCAGCCCCCGGACAGGGGAGAACACTGAAGCTTTCTTT. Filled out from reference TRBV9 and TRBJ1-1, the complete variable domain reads DSGVTQTPKHLITATGQRVTLRCSPRSGDLSVYWYQQSLDQGLQFLIQYYNGEERAKGNILERFSAQQFPDLHSELNLSSLELGDSALYFCASSPRTGENTEAFFGQGTRLTVV.

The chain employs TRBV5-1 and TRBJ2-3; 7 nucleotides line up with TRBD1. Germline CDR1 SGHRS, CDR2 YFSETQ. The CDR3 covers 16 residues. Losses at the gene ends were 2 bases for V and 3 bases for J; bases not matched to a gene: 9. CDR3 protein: CASSFSETGTTDTQYF. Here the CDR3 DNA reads TGCGCCAGCAGCTTTTCCGAGACAGGGACGACAGATACGCAGTATTTT.

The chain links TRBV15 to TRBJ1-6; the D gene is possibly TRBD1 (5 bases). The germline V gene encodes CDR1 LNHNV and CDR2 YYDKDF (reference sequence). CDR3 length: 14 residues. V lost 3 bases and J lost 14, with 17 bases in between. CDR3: CATSRAGGSQSLHF. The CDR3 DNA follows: TGTGCCACCAGCAGGGCGGGGGGTTCTCAGTCCCTCCACTTT.

CDR3 DNA: TGTGCCAGCAGCCCAGCAGGGGGGCCATTCGAGACCCAGTACTTC. Amino acids: CASSPAGGPFETQYF. This chain links TRBV7-3 with TRBJ2-5; perhaps TRBD1 as D (7 bases). V was pared by 5 bases and J by 5 bases, with 18 bases between. The germline gives CDR1 SGHTA, CDR2 FQGTGA. The CDR3 loop spans 15 amino acids.

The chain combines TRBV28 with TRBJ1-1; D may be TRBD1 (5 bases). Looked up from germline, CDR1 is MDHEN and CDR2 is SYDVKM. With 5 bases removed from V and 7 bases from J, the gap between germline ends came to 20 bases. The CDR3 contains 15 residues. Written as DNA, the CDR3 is TGTGCCAGCAGTCTTGCAGGGCACAAGCCCTTTGAAGCTTTCTTT. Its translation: CASSLAGHKPFEAFF.

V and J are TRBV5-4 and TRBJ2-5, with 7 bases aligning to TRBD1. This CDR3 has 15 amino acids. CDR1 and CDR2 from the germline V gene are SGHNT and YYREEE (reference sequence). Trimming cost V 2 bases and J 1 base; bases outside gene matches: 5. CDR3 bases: TGTGCCAGCAGCTTTTACAGGGGCCTCCAAGAGACCCAGTACTTC. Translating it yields CASSFYRGLQETQYF.

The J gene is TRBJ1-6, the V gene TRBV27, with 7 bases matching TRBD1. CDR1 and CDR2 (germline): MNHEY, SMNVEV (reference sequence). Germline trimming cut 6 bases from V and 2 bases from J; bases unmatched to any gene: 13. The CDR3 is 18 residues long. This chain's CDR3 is CASSPVSTGEAYNSPLHF. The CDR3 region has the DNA TGTGCCAGCAGCCCTGTCTCAACAGGGGAGGCCTATAATTCACCCCTCCACTTT.

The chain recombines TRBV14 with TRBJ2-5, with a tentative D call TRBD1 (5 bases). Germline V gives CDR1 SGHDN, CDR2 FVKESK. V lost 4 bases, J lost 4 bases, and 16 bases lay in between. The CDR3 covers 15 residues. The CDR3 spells CASSPRQGMGETQYF. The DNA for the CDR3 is TGTGCCAGCAGCCCACGGCAGGGAATGGGAGAGACCCAGTACTTC.

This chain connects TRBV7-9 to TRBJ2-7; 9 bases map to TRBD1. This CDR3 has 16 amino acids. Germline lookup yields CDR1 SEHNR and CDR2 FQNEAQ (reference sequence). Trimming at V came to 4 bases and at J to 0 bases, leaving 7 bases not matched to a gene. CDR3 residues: CASSWVGTGSSYEQYF. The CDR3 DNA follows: TGTGCCAGCAGCTGGGTGGGGACAGGGAGCTCCTACGAGCAGTACTTC.

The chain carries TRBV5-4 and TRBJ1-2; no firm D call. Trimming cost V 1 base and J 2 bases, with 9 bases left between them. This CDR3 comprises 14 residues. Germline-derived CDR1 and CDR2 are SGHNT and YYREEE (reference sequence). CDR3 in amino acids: CASSLFPGNYGYTF. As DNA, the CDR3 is TGTGCCAGCAGCTTGTTCCCGGGGAACTATGGCTACACCTTC.

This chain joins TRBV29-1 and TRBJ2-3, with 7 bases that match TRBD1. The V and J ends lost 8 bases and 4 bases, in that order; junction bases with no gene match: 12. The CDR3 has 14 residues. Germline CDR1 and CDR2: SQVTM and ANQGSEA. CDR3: CSIIQGLGSDTQYF. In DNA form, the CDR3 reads TGCAGCATAATACAGGGGTTAGGGTCAGATACGCAGTATTTT.